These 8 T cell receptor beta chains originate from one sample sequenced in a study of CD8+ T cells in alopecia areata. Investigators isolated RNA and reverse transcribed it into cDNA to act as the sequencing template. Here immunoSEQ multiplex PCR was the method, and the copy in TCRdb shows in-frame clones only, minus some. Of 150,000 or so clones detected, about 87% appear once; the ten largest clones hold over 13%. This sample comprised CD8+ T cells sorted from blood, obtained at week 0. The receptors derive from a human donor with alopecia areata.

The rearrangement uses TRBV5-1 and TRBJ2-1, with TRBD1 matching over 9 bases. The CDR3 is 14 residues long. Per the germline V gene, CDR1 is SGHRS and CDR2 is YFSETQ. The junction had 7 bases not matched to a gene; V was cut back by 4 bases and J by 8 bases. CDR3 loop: CASSTGTGRHEQFF. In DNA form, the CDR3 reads TGCGCCAGCAGCACCGGGACAGGGAGGCATGAGCAGTTCTTC.

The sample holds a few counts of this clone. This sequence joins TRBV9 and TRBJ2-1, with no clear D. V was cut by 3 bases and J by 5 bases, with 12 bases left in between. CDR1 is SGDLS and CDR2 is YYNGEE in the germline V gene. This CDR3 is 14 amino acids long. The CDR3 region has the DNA TGTGCCAGCAGCGGACGGCTAGACCACAATGAGCAGTTCTTC. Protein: CASSGRLDHNEQFF.

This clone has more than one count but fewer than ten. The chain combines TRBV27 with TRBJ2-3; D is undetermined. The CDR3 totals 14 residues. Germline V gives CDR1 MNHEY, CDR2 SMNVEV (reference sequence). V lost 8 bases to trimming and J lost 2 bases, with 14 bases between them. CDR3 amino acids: CASGSLPTTDTQYF. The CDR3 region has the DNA TGTGCCAGCGGCAGCCTACCCACCACAGATACGCAGTATTTT.

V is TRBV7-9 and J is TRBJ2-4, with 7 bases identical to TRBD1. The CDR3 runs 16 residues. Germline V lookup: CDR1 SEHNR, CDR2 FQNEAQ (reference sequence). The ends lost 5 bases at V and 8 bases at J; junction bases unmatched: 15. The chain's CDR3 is CASSTPLGRGRDIQYF. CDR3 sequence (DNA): TGTGCCAGCAGCACCCCTTTAGGAAGGGGGCGGGACATTCAGTACTTC.

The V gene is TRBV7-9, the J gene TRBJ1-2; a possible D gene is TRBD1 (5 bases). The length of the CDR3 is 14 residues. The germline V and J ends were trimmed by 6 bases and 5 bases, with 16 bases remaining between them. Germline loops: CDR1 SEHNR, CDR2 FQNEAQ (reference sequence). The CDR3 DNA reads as TGTGCCAGCAGGCCCGGTGCGGGGGTTTATGGCTACACCTTC. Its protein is CASRPGAGVYGYTF.

The CDR3 region is CASSLGLAGVYDTQYF. In DNA form, the CDR3 reads TGTGCCAGCAGCTTAGGACTAGCGGGGGTCTACGATACGCAGTATTTT. The genes are TRBV13 and TRBJ2-3, with 11 bases matching TRBD2. With 0 bases clipped from V and 6 bases from J, the junction kept 5 bases outside the gene matches. Germline CDR1 reads PRHDT; CDR2 reads FYEKMQ (reference sequence). The CDR3 loop spans 16 amino acids.

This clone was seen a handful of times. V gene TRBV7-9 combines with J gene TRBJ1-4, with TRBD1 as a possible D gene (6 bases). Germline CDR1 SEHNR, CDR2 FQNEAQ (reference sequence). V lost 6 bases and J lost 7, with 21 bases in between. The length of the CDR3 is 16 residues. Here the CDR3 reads CASSFRQASSLEKLFF. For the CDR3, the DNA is TGTGCCAGCAGTTTCAGACAGGCCTCTTCTCTTGAAAAACTGTTTTTT.

CDR3 amino acids: CASGMVGANVLTF. Here the CDR3 DNA reads TGTGCCAGCGGGATGGTCGGGGCCAACGTCCTGACTTTC. The chain employs TRBV6-5 and TRBJ2-6, with D uncertain. The CDR3 spans 13 residues. Looked up from germline, CDR1 is MNHEY and CDR2 is SVGAGI. The germline V and J ends were trimmed by 8 bases and 4 bases, with 9 bases remaining between them.